This T cell receptor (beta chain) appears in the sequencing data of a study of blood T cell repertoires in COVID-19. Study summary: Acute and convalescent COVID-19 samples came from the United States, Italy and Spain. Sources were T cells, B-cell-depleted T cells, or PBMCs; the material itself was cDNA or gDNA.

Trimming at V came to 1 base and at J to 5 bases, leaving 7 bases not matched to a gene. The V gene's germline CDR1 is SGHTA and CDR2 FQGNSA. The CDR3 is 15 amino acids. The assay was immunoSEQ multiplex PCR, and TCRdb's table has in-frame clones only and misses some. The repertoire has about 440,000 clones, around 89% of them found once; the top ten carry roughly 4%. This TCR derives from a woman in her 30s with acute or convalescent COVID-19. This sequence joins TRBV7-2 and TRBJ1-1; 7 bases fit TRBD1. Sequenced sample: peripheral blood. This CDR3 reads CASSLGPDRETEAFF. DNA of the CDR3: TGTGCCAGCAGCTTAGGCCCAGACAGGGAGACTGAAGCTTTCTTT. Combining the CDR3 with reference TRBV7-2 and TRBJ1-1 gives the whole variable domain GAGVSQSPSNKVTEKGKDVELRCDPISGHTALYWYRQSLGQGLEFLIYFQGNSAPDKSGLPSDRFSAERTGGSVSTLTIQRTQQEDSAVYLCASSLGPDRETEAFFGQGTRLTVV.